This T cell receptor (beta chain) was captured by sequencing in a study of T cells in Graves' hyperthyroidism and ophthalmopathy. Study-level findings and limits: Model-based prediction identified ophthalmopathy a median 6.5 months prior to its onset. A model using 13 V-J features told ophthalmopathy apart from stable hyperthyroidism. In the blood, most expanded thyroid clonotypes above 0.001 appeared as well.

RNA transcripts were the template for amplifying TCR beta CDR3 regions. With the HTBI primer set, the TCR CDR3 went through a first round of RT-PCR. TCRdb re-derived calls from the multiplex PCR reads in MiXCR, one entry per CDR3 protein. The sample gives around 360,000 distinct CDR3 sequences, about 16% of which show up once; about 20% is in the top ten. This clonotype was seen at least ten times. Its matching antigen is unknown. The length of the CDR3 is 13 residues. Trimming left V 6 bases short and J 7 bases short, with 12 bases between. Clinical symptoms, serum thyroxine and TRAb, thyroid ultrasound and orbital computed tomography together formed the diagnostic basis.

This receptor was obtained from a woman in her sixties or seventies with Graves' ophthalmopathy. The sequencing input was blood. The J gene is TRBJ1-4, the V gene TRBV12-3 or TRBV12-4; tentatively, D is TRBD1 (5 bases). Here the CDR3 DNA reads TGTGCCAGCAGCCCCGGGGGATTTGAAAAACTGTTTTTT. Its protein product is CASSPGGFEKLFF.